One sample yielded the 10 T cell receptor beta chains listed below, sequenced in a study of OX40 agonist ivuxolimab in advanced cancers. The assay was immunoSEQ multiplex PCR, and TCRdb's table has in-frame clones only and misses some. The sample contains about 66,000 clones, 87% of which appear only once. The source was CD4+ or CD8+ T cells sorted from blood, collected in a trial of the OX40 agonist ivuxolimab. The origin of the receptors is an adult with an advanced solid tumor such as melanoma, head and neck, liver or kidney cancer.

This clone appeared once. The chain uses TRBV5-5 and TRBJ2-7, with D unclear. This CDR3 region has 12 residues. V shed 3 bases and J shed 5 bases, with 9 bases lying between them. Germline values: CDR1 SGHKS, CDR2 YYEKEE (reference sequence). CDR3 residues: CASSYEAHEQYF. CDR3 DNA: TGTGCCAGCAGCTACGAAGCCCACGAGCAGTACTTC.

J is TRBJ2-5 and V is TRBV9, with D perhaps matching TRBD1 or TRBD2 (6 bases each). Germline loops: CDR1 SGDLS, CDR2 YYNGEE. The V gene lost 3 bases and the J gene lost 5 bases, with 17 bases spanning the gap. This CDR3 has 15 amino acids. The CDR3 coding sequence is TGTGCCAGCAGCGCTCGCCCCACAGGGAGGGAGACCCAGTACTTC. This translates into CASSARPTGRETQYF.

The chain couples TRBV9 to TRBJ2-2; tentatively, D is TRBD2 (6 bases). The germline CDR1 and CDR2 sequences are SGDLS and YYNGEE. The CDR3 totals 16 residues. V lost 4 bases, J lost 0 bases, and 13 bases lay in between. CDR3 protein: CASSLFGTANTGELFF. The CDR3 DNA reads TGTGCCAGCAGCCTTTTCGGGACTGCGAACACCGGGGAGCTGTTTTTT.

The chain employs TRBV5-1 and TRBJ2-7; D is unclear. Per germline, CDR1 SGHRS and CDR2 YFSETQ. The V gene lost 3 bases and the J gene lost 7 bases, with 8 bases spanning the gap. The CDR3 runs 11 residues. CDR3 sequence (DNA): TGCGCCAGCAGCTCCGCCGGAGAGCAGTACTTC. Translation gives CASSSAGEQYF.

This chain joins TRBV10-2 and TRBJ1-1; D gene ambiguous. Germline lookup yields CDR1 WSHSY and CDR2 SAAADI. The CDR3 runs to 12 residues. The ends were cut back, 6 bases at V and 0 bases at J, with 5 bases in the middle. The CDR3: CASRGLNTEAFF. The CDR3 coding sequence is TGCGCCAGCAGGGGATTGAACACTGAAGCTTTCTTT.

This chain connects TRBV10-3 to TRBJ1-2, with D perhaps matching TRBD1 (6 bases). Trimming cost V 0 bases and J 8 bases, with 25 bases left between them. There are 18 residues in the CDR3. The V gene's germline CDR1 is ENHRY and CDR2 SYGVKD. The CDR3 reads CAISESISRGPYSEGYTF. The CDR3 region has the DNA TGTGCCATCAGTGAGTCAATTTCGCGGGGGCCTTACTCTGAGGGCTACACCTTC.

The chain has TRBV6-5 and TRBJ2-7; D uncertain. The CDR3 covers 15 residues. Germline V gene lookup returns CDR1 MNHEY and CDR2 SVGAGI. Trimming pared 4 bases from V and 2 bases from J, leaving 15 bases between. The CDR3 DNA reads TGTGCCAGCAGTTCACCCCGGATGGGCACCTACGAGCAGTACTTC. Its translation: CASSSPRMGTYEQYF.

The chain combines TRBV6-6 with TRBJ1-4, with 7 bases identical to TRBD1. V dropped 5 bases and J dropped 4; count of bases not matched to a gene: 7. Germline CDR1 is MNHNY and CDR2 is SVGAGI (reference sequence). The CDR3 contains 15 residues. CDR3 sequence reads: CASSSSTGRNEKLFF. For the CDR3, the DNA is TGTGCCAGCAGTAGTTCGACAGGGCGTAATGAAAAACTGTTTTTT.

This clone was recorded once. The chain is built from TRBV7-2 and TRBJ2-7; D not resolved. V lost 3 bases and J lost 0, with 6 bases in between. Germline V gene data show CDR1 as SGHTA and CDR2 as FQGNSA. The CDR3 covers 13 residues. CDR3 DNA: TGTGCCAGCAGCTTCACAGTCTCCTACGAGCAGTACTTC. The encoded protein is CASSFTVSYEQYF.

This sequence joins TRBV5-1 and TRBJ2-5; D may be TRBD1 or TRBD2 (5 bases each). CDR3 size: 14 residues. Trimming removed 5 bases at V and 2 bases at J, with 13 bases between. In germline, CDR1 is SGHRS, CDR2 YFSETQ. CDR3 sequence reads: CASSNPGHQETQYF. CDR3 in DNA: TGCGCCAGCAGTAATCCGGGGCATCAAGAGACCCAGTACTTC. Full variable domain (missing parts from reference TRBV5-1 and TRBJ2-5): KAGVTQTPRYLIKTRGQQVTLSCSPISGHRSVSWYQQTPGQGLQFLFEYFSETQRNKGNFPGRFSGRQFSNSRSEMNVSTLELGDSALYLCASSNPGHQETQYFGPGTRLLVL.